This TCR beta chain originates from a study of tumor-infiltrating lymphocytes in primary liver carcinoma. In the study overall: Primary liver carcinomas in the patients were surgically resected. The tumors ranged from roughly 4 to 11 cm across and fell within stage T1-T3 N0M0.

Constant-region priming of roughly 500 ng total RNA yielded TCR beta cDNA. It was through three nested multiplex PCR rounds of slightly modified ARM-PCR that TCR beta libraries arose. The first two PCR rounds used TRBV1-TRBV30 primers with a Cbeta primer, about 9 cycles each. MiXCR, applied by TCRdb to the multiplex PCR reads, yields one record per CDR3 protein. The table lists a few hundred thousand distinct CDR3 sequences, around three fifths of them singletons, with over 15% in the top ten. The researchers obtained blood RNA from unsorted whole blood and also extracted germline DNA. Collection of around 4 milliliters of peripheral blood took place before surgery. Only a few counts were recorded for this clonotype. Its specificity is unknown. Study-level findings and limits: Pairs of tumor regions overlapped more than tumor-adjacent and tumor-blood pairs did.

The V gene's germline CDR1 is SQVTM and CDR2 ANQGSEA. This CDR3 is 12 amino acids long. The V gene lost 5 bases and the J gene lost 1 base, with 9 bases spanning the gap. The sample taken for sequencing was peripheral blood. The sequence was obtained from a woman aged 30 to 39 with primary liver carcinoma and hepatitis B virus infection. This rearrangement joins TRBV29-1 to TRBJ2-7; no definite D call. The CDR3 here is CSVPDHSYEQYF. The CDR3 DNA is TGCAGCGTTCCGGACCATTCCTACGAGCAGTACTTC.